This T cell receptor beta chain was documented in a study of T cell changes during pregnancy in multiple sclerosis. This CDR3 is built from 13 residues. In germline, CDR1 is LNHDA, CDR2 SQIVND (reference sequence). Trimming cost V 4 bases and J 6 bases, with 10 bases left between them. Repertoires were generated with immunoSEQ multiplex PCR, while TCRdb's copy carries only in-frame clones and drops some. The sample consists of some 58,000 clones, 95% to 97% of them appearing once. The material was CD8+ T cells from peripheral blood mononuclear cells, obtained after pregnancy. The V gene is TRBV19, the J gene TRBJ2-1; D might be TRBD2 (6 bases). The sequence came from a female donor with multiple sclerosis, enrolled in a pregnancy study. The CDR3 nucleotides read TGTGCCAGTAGTACCCCCGGGAGCAATGAGCAGTTCTTC. This codes for CASSTPGSNEQFF. Supplemented by reference TRBV19 and TRBJ2-1, the full variable domain reads DGGITQSPKYLFRKEGQNVTLSCEQNLNHDAMYWYRQDPGQGLRLIYYSQIVNDFQKGDIAEGYSVSREKKESFPLTVTSAQKNPTAFYLCASSTPGSNEQFFGPGTRLTVL.